This entry lists 7 T cell receptor beta chains sequenced from one sample in a study of TIL therapy for anti-PD-1-resistant metastatic lung cancer. This was the immunoSEQ v3 assay. TCRdb's table, derived via immunoSEQ multiplex PCR, lists solely in-frame clones and lacks some. This sample has 15,000 to 20,000 clones; 83% occur once, and the top ten carry about 2%. Time point described: pre-treatment sample, taken before nivolumab and TIL therapy. The sample consisted of blood, taken at baseline. The receptor source for this set is a person between 30 and 80 years old with non-small cell lung cancer.

The chain uses TRBV28 and TRBJ1-2, with TRBD1 identical over 9 bases. This CDR3 spans 15 amino acids. Germline V gene data show CDR1 as MDHEN and CDR2 as SYDVKM. With 5 bases clipped from V and 8 bases from J, the junction kept 12 bases outside the gene matches. The CDR3 is CASSPAATGGNGYTF. As DNA, the CDR3 is TGTGCCAGCAGTCCCGCGGCTACAGGGGGCAACGGCTACACCTTC.

This chain joins TRBV6-4 and TRBJ2-1; TRBD1 matches at 9 bases. Unmatched junction bases numbered 4, after V lost 7 bases and J lost 9 bases. From germline, CDR1 is MRHNA and CDR2 SNTAGT. This CDR3 has 12 residues. The CDR3 region is CASITGGGEQFF. The CDR3 DNA reads as TGTGCCAGCATCACAGGGGGCGGTGAGCAGTTCTTC.

Of note for this clone: An end of the junction does not agree with germline; a read error may underlie this. The rearrangement links TRBV5-8 to TRBJ1-4; TRBD1 matches 12 bases. This CDR3 is 16 amino acids long. Germline V CDR1 and CDR2: SGHTS, YDEGEE. The CDR3 here is CASRKGQGAANEKLLF. The DNA of the CDR3 is TGTGCCAGCAGGAAGGGACAGGGGGCGGCTAATGAAAAACTGCTTTTT.

J is TRBJ2-7 and V is TRBV6-6; 11 positions agree with TRBD2. The V and J ends lost 7 bases and 4 bases, in that order; junction bases with no gene match: 9. Germline values: CDR1 MNHNY, CDR2 SVGAGI (reference sequence). The CDR3 contains 15 residues. The chain's CDR3 is CASIMTGTSGYEQYF. Here the CDR3 DNA reads TGTGCCAGCATTATGACCGGGACTAGCGGTTACGAGCAGTACTTC.

V gene TRBV4-2 combines with J gene TRBJ2-5; D possibly corresponds to TRBD2 (7 bases). The V and J ends lost 2 bases and 5 bases respectively, with 12 bases between them. The CDR3 runs 14 residues. Germline V gives CDR1 LGHNA, CDR2 YNFKEQ. The CDR3 coding sequence is TGTGCCAGCAGCCAACCAGGGGAGGGGGAGACCCAGTACTTC. This encodes CASSQPGEGETQYF.

This clone was detected only a few times. J is TRBJ1-2 and V is TRBV5-6, with D unclear. CDR3 size: 13 residues. The germline V and J ends were trimmed by 2 bases and 8 bases, with 13 bases remaining between them. Germline assignment: CDR1 SGHDT and CDR2 YYEEEE. CDR3 in DNA: TGTGCCAGCAGCTTCTCACAGACGGCAGGCTACACCTTC. This translates into CASSFSQTAGYTF.

The rearrangement uses TRBV5-1 and TRBJ2-3; D is undetermined. Trimming took off 5 bases at V and 0 bases at J, with 13 bases between the two ends. The CDR3 has 15 residues. CDR1 and CDR2 from the germline V gene are SGHRS and YFSETQ. Here the CDR3 reads CASRARTLSTDTQYF. In DNA form, the CDR3 reads TGCGCCAGCAGGGCGAGGACCTTGAGCACAGATACGCAGTATTTT.